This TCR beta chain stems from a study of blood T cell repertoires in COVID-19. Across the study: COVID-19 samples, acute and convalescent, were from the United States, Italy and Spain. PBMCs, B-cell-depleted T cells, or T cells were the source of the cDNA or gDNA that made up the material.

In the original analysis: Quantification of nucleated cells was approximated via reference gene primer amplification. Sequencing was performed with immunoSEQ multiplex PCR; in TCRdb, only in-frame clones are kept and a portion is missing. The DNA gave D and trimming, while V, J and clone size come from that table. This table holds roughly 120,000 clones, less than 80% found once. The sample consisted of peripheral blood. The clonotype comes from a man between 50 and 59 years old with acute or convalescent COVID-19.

The CDR3 coding sequence is TGTGCCAGCAGTTTATCTGGGGCAGGGTTCACAGATACGCAGTATTTT. It specifies CASSLSGAGFTDTQYF. The chain recombines TRBV27 with TRBJ2-3, with TRBD1 as a possible D gene (5 bases). Per the germline V gene, CDR1 is MNHEY and CDR2 is SMNVEV (reference sequence). Trimming took off 0 bases at V and 2 bases at J, with 12 bases between the two ends. This CDR3 has 16 amino acids.